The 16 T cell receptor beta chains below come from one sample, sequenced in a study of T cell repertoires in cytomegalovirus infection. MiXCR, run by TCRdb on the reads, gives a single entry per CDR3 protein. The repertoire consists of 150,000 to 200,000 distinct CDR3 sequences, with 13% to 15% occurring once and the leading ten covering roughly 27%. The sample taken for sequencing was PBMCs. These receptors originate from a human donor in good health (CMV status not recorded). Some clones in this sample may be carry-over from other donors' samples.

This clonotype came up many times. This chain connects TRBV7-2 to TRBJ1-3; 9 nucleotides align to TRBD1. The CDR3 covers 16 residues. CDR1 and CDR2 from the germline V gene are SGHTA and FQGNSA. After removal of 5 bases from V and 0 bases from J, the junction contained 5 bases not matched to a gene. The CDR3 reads CASSQDRGSSGNTIYF. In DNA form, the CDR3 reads TGTGCCAGCAGCCAAGACAGGGGGTCCTCTGGAAACACCATATATTTT.

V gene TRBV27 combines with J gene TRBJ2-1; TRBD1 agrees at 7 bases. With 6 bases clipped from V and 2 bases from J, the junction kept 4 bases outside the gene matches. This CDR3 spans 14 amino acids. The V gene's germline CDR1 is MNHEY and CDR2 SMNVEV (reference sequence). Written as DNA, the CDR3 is TGTGCCAGCAGGGGCGACAGGGCCTACAATGAGCAGTTCTTC. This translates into CASRGDRAYNEQFF.

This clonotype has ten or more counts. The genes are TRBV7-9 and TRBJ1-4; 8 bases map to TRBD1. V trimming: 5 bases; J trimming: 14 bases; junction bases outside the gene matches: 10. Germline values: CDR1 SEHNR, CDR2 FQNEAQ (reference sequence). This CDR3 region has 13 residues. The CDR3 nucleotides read TGTGCCAGCAGCGAGTGGACAGGGTCCGGGCTGTTTTTT. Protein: CASSEWTGSGLFF.

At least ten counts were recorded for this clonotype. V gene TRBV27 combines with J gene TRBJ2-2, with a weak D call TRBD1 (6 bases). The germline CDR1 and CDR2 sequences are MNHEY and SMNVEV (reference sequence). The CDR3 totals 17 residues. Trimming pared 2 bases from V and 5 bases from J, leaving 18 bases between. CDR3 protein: CASSLLRQAGRTGELFF. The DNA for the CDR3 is TGTGCCAGCAGTTTACTAAGACAGGCAGGGAGAACCGGGGAGCTGTTTTTT.

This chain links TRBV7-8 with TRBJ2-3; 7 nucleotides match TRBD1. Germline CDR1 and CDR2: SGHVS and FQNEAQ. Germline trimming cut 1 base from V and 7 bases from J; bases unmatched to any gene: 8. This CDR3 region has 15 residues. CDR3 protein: CASSLGQGRENTQYF. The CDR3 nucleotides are TGTGCCAGCAGCTTAGGACAGGGTAGGGAGAATACGCAGTATTTT.

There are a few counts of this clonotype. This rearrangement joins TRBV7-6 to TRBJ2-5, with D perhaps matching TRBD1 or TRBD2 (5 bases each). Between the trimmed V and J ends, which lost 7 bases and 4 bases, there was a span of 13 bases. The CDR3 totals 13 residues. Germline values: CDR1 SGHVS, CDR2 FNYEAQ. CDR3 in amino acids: CASTPRGIETQYF. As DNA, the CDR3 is TGTGCCAGCACCCCGAGGGGTATAGAGACCCAGTACTTC.

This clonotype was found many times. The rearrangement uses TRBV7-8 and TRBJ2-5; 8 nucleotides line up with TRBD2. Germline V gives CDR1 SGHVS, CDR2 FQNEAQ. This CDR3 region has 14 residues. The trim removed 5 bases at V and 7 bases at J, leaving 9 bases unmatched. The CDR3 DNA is TGTGCCAGCAGCCCGCCTGAGCGGGAGTTGACCCAGTACTTC. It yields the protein CASSPPERELTQYF.

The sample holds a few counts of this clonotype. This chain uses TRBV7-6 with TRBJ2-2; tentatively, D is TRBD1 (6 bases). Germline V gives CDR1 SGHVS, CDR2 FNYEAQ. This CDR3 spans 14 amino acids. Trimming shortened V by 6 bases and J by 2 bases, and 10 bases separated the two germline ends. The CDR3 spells CASSQGLNTGELFF. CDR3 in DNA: TGTGCCAGCAGTCAGGGGCTCAACACCGGGGAGCTGTTTTTT. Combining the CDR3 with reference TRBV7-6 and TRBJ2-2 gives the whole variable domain GAGVSQSPRYKVTKRGQDVALRCDPISGHVSLYWYRQALGQGPEFLTYFNYEAQQDKSGLPNDRFSAERPEGSISTLTIQRTEQRDSAMYRCASSQGLNTGELFFGEGSRLTVL.

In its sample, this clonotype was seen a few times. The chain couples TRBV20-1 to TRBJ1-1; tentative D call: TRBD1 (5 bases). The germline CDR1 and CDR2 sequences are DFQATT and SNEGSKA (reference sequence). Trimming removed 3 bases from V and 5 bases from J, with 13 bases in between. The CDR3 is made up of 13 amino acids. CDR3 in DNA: TGCAGTGCTAGCGACAGAAGAAGAACTGAAGCTTTCTTT. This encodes CSASDRRRTEAFF.

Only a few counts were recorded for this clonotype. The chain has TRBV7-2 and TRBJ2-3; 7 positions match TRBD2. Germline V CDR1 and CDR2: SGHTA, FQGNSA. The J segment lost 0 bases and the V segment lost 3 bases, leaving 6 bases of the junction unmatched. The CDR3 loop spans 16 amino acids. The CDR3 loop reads CASSFGAGASTDTQYF. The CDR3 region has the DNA TGTGCCAGCAGCTTTGGGGCGGGAGCCAGCACAGATACGCAGTATTTT.

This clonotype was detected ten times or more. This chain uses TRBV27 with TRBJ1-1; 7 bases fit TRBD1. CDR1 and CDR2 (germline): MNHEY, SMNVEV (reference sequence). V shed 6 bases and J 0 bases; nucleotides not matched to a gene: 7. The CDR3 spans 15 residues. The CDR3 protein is CASSPLRGLNTEAFF. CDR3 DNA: TGTGCCAGCAGCCCTCTGAGGGGGCTGAACACTGAAGCTTTCTTT.

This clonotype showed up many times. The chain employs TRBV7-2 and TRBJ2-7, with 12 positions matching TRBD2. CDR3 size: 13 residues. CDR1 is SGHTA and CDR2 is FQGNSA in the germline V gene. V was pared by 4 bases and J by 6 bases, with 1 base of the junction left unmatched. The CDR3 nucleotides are TGTGCCAGCAGCTGGGGACTAGCGGGCGAGCAGTACTTC. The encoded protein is CASSWGLAGEQYF.

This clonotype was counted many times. CDR3 DNA: TGTGCCAGCAGCGCAGGGGGCAAACCCCTCCACTTT. This sequence encodes CASSAGGKPLHF. The chain is built from TRBV7-9 and TRBJ1-6; 8 bases map to TRBD1. CDR1 is SEHNR and CDR2 is FQNEAQ in the germline V gene (reference sequence). Trimming removed 5 bases from V and 12 bases from J; junction bases left unmatched: 3. CDR3 length: 12 amino acids. Looking up the rest from reference TRBV7-9 and TRBJ1-6 gives the full variable domain: DTGVSQNPRHKITKRGQNVTFRCDPISEHNRLYWYRQTLGQGPEFLTYFQNEAQLEKSRLLSDRFSAERPKGSFSTLEIQRTEQGDSAMYLCASSAGGKPLHFGNGTRLTVT.

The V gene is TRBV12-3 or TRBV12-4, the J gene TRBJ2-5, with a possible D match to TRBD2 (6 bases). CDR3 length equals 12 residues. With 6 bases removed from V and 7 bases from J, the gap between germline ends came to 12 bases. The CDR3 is CASSRLGRTQYF. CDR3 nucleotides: TGTGCCAGCAGCCGACTAGGAAGGACCCAGTACTTC.

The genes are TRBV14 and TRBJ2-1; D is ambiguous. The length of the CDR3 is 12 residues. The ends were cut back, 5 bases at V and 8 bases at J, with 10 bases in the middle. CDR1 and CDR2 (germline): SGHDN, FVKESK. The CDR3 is CASSDSRHEQFF. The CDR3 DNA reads TGTGCCAGCAGCGATTCTCGCCATGAGCAGTTCTTC.

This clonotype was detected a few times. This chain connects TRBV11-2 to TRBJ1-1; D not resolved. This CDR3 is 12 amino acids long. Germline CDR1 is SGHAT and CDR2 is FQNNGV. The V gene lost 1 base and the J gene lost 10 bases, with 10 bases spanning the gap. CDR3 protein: CASSLGPGGAFF. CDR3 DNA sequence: TGTGCCAGCAGCTTAGGACCCGGCGGAGCTTTCTTT.